Shown below are 2 T cell receptor beta chains from a single sample sequenced in a study of blood T cell repertoires in COVID-19. Sequencing used immunoSEQ multiplex PCR; TCRdb keeps in-frame clones, though not all of them. The sample includes some 200,000 clones, 87% seen only once; the top ten take 9.5% to 15%. The sequencing sample was made of peripheral blood. The receptors shown here come from a young woman who had recovered from COVID-19.

This chain links TRBV10-2 with TRBJ2-3, with 11 bases that match TRBD2. V dropped 0 bases and J dropped 1; count of bases not matched to a gene: 3. The CDR3 is 17 amino acids. From germline, CDR1 is WSHSY and CDR2 SAAADI. The CDR3 loop is CASSESRLAGRTDTQYF. The CDR3 DNA follows: TGCGCCAGCAGTGAGTCGAGACTAGCGGGGCGCACAGATACGCAGTATTTT.

This chain uses TRBV9 with TRBJ1-1, with TRBD1 as a possible D gene (5 bases). The CDR3 loop spans 15 amino acids. Per the germline V gene, CDR1 is SGDLS and CDR2 is YYNGEE. The V end lost 0 bases, the J end lost 5 bases, and 14 bases lay between the germline ends. The CDR3 region is CASSVEIQVGTEAFF. As DNA, the CDR3 is TGTGCCAGCAGCGTAGAAATACAGGTAGGGACTGAAGCTTTCTTT.